This is a list of T cell receptor beta chains from one sample in a study of regulatory T cells in long-lasting Graves disease. TCRdb re-called the multiplex PCR reads through MiXCR, storing one row per CDR3 protein. This table has fewer than 550,000 distinct CDR3 sequences, roughly 21% appearing once. Sample: peripheral blood mononuclear cells (PBMCs), taken when the disease was refractory, from a patient treated with antithyroid drugs. These receptors were taken from a female donor with Graves disease. CDR3s include the opening cysteine and the closing phenylalanine or tryptophan. The order of the fields is clone size, V gene, J gene, D gene, CDR3 DNA, CDR3 protein. A D gene is named only where the DNA matches it firmly. Part of the rows lack a size; the others show once, few, many or a class for expanded clones.

.	TRBV12-3/TRBV12-4	TRBJ2-3	TRBD2	TGTGCCAGCATCCCTAGCGGGTACACAGATACGCAGTATTTT	CASIPSGYTDTQYF
few	TRBV5-1	TRBJ1-1	TRBD1	TGCGCCAGCAGCGCTGACAGGGGGGACACTGAAGCTTTCTTT	CASSADRGDTEAFF
.	TRBV7-3	TRBJ2-5	TRBD1	TGTGCCAGCAGCTTATCGACAGGGGGAGAGACCCAGTACTTC	CASSLSTGGETQYF
few	TRBV5-6	TRBJ2-7	.	TGTGCCAGCAGCTTGGGGCAGGGAAACCACGAGCAGTACTTC	CASSLGQGNHEQYF
many	TRBV27	TRBJ1-1	.	TGTGCCAGCAGTTTAACAGGGTTGAGCACTGAAGCTTTCTTT	CASSLTGLSTEAFF
few	TRBV30	TRBJ2-7	TRBD1	TGTGCCTGGAGTCCCAGGGGGTACGAGCAGTACTTC	CAWSPRGYEQYF
few	TRBV20-1	TRBJ1-5	.	TGCAGTGCTAGAGATGAGGTCGTGAGGGGCAATCAGCCCCAGCATTTT	CSARDEVVRGNQPQHF
once	TRBV5-4	TRBJ1-5	.	TGTGCCAGCAGCTTGGGAGGGAGTGAAGGCAATCAGCCCCAGCATTTT	CASSLGGSEGNQPQHF
many	TRBV19	TRBJ1-5	.	TGTGCCAGTAGTATTTGGGGACAGCCCCAGCATTTT	CASSIWGQPQHF
many	TRBV28	TRBJ2-5	TRBD2	TGTGCCAGCAGTTCCGGGACTAGCGGGGGCCAAGAGACCCAGTACTTC	CASSSGTSGGQETQYF
many	TRBV28	TRBJ1-5	.	TGTGCCAGTAACACCGGGTCCCCGGGACGGAATCAGCCCCAGCATTTT	CASNTGSPGRNQPQHF
.	TRBV3-1	TRBJ2-4	.	TGTGCCAGCAGCCAAGGGGTAGCCAAAAACATTCAGTACTTC	CASSQGVAKNIQYF
many	TRBV20-1	TRBJ2-5	TRBD2	TGCAGTGTAGGTAGCGGGGGCCCACAAGAGACCCAGTACTTC	CSVGSGGPQETQYF
few	TRBV18	TRBJ2-5	TRBD1	TGTGCCAGCTCCAGGACGGGACAGTTAGAGACCCAGTACTTC	CASSRTGQLETQYF
once	TRBV27	TRBJ2-3	.	TGTGCCAGCAGTTTATCGTACTCGCGGGGCACAGATACGCAGTATTTT	CASSLSYSRGTDTQYF
many	TRBV28	TRBJ2-7	.	TGTGCCAGCAGTTTATGGGGCGAGCAGTACTTC	CASSLWGEQYF
.	TRBV10-1	TRBJ2-5	TRBD2	TGCGCCAGCAGTGAGTCGGTAGCGGGGGCCCAAGAGACCCAGTACTTC	CASSESVAGAQETQYF
.	TRBV6-2/TRBV6-3	TRBJ2-3	TRBD1	TGTGCCAGCAGTATACAGGGGGCAGAGGATACGCAGTATTTT	CASSIQGAEDTQYF
many	TRBV5-5	TRBJ1-4	.	TGTGCCAGCAGCCGGGGTATTGCAACTAATGAAAAACTGTTTTTT	CASSRGIATNEKLFF
many	TRBV11-3	TRBJ1-1	.	TGTGCCAGCAGCTTCTCGTCCGAGCCGAACACTGAAGCTTTCTTT	CASSFSSEPNTEAFF
many	TRBV28	TRBJ1-2	.	TGTGCCAGCACCGCTTTAGGGGGGGAGTATGGCTACACCTTC	CASTALGGEYGYTF
few	TRBV6-2/TRBV6-3	TRBJ2-7	TRBD2	TGTGCCAGCAGATTTGATAGCGGGAGTGGCGAGCAGTACTTC	CASRFDSGSGEQYF
many	TRBV20-1	TRBJ1-5	.	TGCAGTGCTAGAGGATTCAGGGAAAATAGCAATCAGCCCCAGCATTTT	CSARGFRENSNQPQHF
many	TRBV7-9	TRBJ2-7	TRBD2	TGTGCCAGCAGCAAACCGGGACTAGCGGGAGTGGAGCAGTACTTC	CASSKPGLAGVEQYF
many	TRBV6-1	TRBJ1-4	.	TGTGCCAGCCTCCAGGGAGGGTATGCAACTAATGAAAAACTGTTTTTT	CASLQGGYATNEKLFF
many	TRBV15	TRBJ1-4	.	TGTGCCACCAGCAGAGATAGGGCAGCAACTAATGAAAAACTGTTTTTT	CATSRDRAATNEKLFF
many	TRBV28	TRBJ2-7	.	TGTGCCAGCAGAACACTAGCCTACGAGCAGTACTTC	CASRTLAYEQYF
many	TRBV7-2	TRBJ2-7	TRBD2	TGTGCCAGCAGCCGAGGAGCGGGGTACGAGCAGTACTTC	CASSRGAGYEQYF
many	TRBV11-2	TRBJ1-2	.	TGTGCCAGCAGCTTAGATCAGGAGGGGTACTATGGCTACACCTTC	CASSLDQEGYYGYTF